A selection of T cell receptor beta chains follows, all from one sample in a study of technical replicates of blood from a few donors. Assay: immunoSEQ multiplex PCR; the TCRdb copy retains only in-frame clones and omits some. The sample holds roughly 100,000 clones, around 93% seen once. Input material: T cells isolated from PBMCs. The receptors here all came from a human donor in good health. Both conserved end residues are trimmed from each CDR3.

18	TRBV5-1	ASSPGRRLAGVNSYNEQF
11	TRBV11-2	ASSFGGGYEQY
11	TRBV7-6	ASSLGGLGEQF
12	TRBV9	ASSAEGEVTEAF
13	TRBV7-6	ASSMEDGKNYEQY
15	TRBV28	ASSLKLAGVYTYEQY
12	TRBV7-3	ASSRDRAGDTQY
14	TRBV6-5	ASSYYRDRGPYEQY
12	TRBV5-4	ASSSETGGYGYT
14	TRBV19	ASRDTFSSGANVLT
10	TRBV7-8	ASSLGHNEQF
11	TRBV5-5	ASSQRLNTEAF
12	TRBV18	ASSPGDSGNTIY
10	TRBV7-9	ASSGQSYEQY
12	TRBV4-2	ASSQLSSSDEQY
11	TRBV5-1	ASSGTGVNGYT
13	TRBV28	ASSLGGEVSDTQY
13	TRBV27	ASSKAWGVETEAF
11	TRBV2	ASSSGAYNEQF
12	TRBV6-5	ASRIAYFHNEQF
12	TRBV18	ASSPRGGDHEQY
13	TRBV10-3	AISESSADNYEQY
14	TRBV27	ASSFSSGPITYEQY
10	TRBV30	AWKGEVETQY
13	TRBV28	ASSWDRELQETQY
14	TRBV7-7	ASSLGGRSTNEKLF
13	TRBV27	ASSLGGQVRETQY
12	TRBV27	ASRLAGPRDTQY
12	TRBV7-2	ASSLGQGWTEAF
15	TRBV4-1	ASSQGPVGRYYNEQF
10	TRBV10-2	ASSQGGDGYT
12	TRBV30	AWSDEGREETQY
13	TRBV10-1	ASRVAGVGEGEQY
12	TRBV7-7	ASSFSVSSYEQY
12	TRBV19	ASSPQGAFGEQY
12	TRBV10-3	AISASGSSYEQY
18	TRBV9	ASSVGLYRGLADSYNEQF
13	TRBV6-5	ASSRGTRTSNEQF
11	TRBV11-2	ASTLDRGYEQY
12	TRBV27	ASSVGQGPDGYT
11	TRBV9	ASSMDSLYGYT
13	TRBV2	ASSNTGIPYNEQF
10	TRBV19	ATSGQGYEQY
12	TRBV7-3	ASSLTGQGYEQY
14	TRBV18	ASSSRPGQGDWEQY
12	TRBV11-1	ASSSDRGYYGYT
13	TRBV4-3	ASSQNRGSSEKLF
13	TRBV29-1	SVELGQHSTDTQY
12	TRBV19	ASSGSIGPDTQY
12	TRBV27	ASSLSGTQETQY
13	TRBV10-3	APLWSGNLSYEQY
12	TRBV19	ASQATTDGTEAF
14	TRBV7-9	ASSLASSGRADTQY